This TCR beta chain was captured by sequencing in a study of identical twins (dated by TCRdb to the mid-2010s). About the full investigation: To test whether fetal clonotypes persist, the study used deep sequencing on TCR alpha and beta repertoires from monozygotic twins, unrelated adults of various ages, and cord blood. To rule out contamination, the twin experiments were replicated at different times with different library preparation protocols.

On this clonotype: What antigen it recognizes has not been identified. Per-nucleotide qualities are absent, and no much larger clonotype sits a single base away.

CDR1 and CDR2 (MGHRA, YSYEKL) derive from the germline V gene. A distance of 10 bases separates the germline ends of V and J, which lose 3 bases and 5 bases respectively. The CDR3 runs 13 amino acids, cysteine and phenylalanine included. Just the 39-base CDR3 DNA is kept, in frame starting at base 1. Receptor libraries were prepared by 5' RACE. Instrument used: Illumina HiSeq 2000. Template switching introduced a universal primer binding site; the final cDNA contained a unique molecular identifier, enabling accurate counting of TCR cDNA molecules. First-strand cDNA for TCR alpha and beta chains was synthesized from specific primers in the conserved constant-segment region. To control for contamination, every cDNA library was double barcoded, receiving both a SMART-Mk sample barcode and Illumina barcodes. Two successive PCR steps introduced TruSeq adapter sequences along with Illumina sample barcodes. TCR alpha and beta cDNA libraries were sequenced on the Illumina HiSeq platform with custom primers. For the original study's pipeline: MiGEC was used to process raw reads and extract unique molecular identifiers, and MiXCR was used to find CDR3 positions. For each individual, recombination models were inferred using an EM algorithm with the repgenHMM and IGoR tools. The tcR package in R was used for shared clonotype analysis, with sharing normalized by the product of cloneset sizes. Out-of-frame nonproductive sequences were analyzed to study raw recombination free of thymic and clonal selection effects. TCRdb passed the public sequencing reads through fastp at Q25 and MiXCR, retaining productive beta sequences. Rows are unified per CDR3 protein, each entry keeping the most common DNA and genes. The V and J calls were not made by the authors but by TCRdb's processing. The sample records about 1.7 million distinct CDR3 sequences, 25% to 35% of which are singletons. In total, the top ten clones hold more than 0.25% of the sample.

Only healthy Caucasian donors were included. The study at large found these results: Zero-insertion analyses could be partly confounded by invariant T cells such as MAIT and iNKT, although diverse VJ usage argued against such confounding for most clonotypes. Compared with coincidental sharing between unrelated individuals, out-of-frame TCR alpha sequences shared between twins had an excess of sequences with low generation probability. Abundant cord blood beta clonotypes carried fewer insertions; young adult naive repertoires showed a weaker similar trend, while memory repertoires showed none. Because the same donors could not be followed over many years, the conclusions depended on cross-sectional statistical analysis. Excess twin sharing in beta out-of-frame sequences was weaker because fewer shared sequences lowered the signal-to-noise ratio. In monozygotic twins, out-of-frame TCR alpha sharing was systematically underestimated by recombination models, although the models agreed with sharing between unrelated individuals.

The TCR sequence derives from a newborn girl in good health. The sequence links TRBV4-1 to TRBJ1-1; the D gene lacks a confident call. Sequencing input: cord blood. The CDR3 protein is CASSQMVGTEAFF. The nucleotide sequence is TGCGCCAGCAGCCAGATGGTGGGGACTGAAGCTTTCTTT.